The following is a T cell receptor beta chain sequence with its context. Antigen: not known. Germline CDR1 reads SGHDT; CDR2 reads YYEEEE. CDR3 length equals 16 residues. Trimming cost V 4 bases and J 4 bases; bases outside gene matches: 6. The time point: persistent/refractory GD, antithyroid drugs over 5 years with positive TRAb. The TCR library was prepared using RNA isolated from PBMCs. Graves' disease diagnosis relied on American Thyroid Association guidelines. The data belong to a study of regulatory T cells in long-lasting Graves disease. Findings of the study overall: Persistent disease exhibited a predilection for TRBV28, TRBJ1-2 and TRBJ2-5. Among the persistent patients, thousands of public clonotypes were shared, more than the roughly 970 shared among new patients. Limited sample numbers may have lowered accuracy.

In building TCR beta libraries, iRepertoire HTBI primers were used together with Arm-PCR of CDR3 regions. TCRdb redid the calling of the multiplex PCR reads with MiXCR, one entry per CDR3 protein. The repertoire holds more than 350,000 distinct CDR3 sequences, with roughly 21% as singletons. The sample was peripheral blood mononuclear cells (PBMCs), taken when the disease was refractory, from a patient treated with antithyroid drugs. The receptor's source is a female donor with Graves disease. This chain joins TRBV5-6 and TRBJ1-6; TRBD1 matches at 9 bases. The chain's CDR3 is CASSMDRGRYNSPLHF. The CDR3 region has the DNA TGTGCCAGCAGCATGGACAGGGGTCGGTATAATTCACCCCTCCACTTT. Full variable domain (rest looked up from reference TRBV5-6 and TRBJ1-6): DAGVTQSPTHLIKTRGQQVTLRCSPKSGHDTVSWYQQALGQGPQFIFQYYEEEERQRGNFPDRFSGHQFPNYSSELNVNALLLGDSALYLCASSMDRGRYNSPLHFGNGTRLTVT.